Each of the 2 T cell receptor beta chains below was sequenced from the same sample in a study of blood T cell repertoires in COVID-19. Clones were read by immunoSEQ multiplex PCR, and TCRdb kept only the in-frame ones, dropping some. Found here are about 89,000 clones, about 91% of them singletons; the top ten hold roughly 2.2%. The specimen sequenced was peripheral blood. The receptors stem from a human donor with active COVID-19. The donor label of this sample is uncertain.

The chain uses TRBV5-1 and TRBJ2-4; D perhaps matches TRBD2 (6 bases). Germline V lookup: CDR1 SGHRS, CDR2 YFSETQ. Trimming took off 5 bases at V and 8 bases at J, with 11 bases between the two ends. The CDR3 runs to 12 residues. The CDR3 reads CASSRPGDIQYF. The CDR3 region has the DNA TGCGCCAGCAGTCGGCCGGGGGACATTCAGTACTTC.

The V and J genes are TRBV6-1 and TRBJ2-3; the match to TRBD2 covers 7 bases. CDR3 length: 16 amino acids. Germline trimming cut 3 bases from V and 4 bases from J; bases unmatched to any gene: 10. Germline V gene lookup returns CDR1 MNHNS and CDR2 SASEGT. The CDR3 bases are TGTGCCAGCAGTGAGCAAGCGGGGCCGGGAGCAGATACGCAGTATTTT. Encoded protein: CASSEQAGPGADTQYF.